This entry lists 21 T cell receptor beta chains sequenced from one sample in a study of cytomegalovirus exposure and HLA in healthy donors. The study ran its PCR with 60 Vbeta and 13 Jbeta primers. Repertoires were generated with immunoSEQ multiplex PCR, while TCRdb's copy carries only in-frame clones and drops some. This sample yields about 150,000 clones, of which roughly 70% are seen a single time; roughly 6.6% belongs to the top ten. The source material was PBMCs. The receptors come from a man younger than 40 in good health and CMV-seronegative.

The chain recombines TRBV19 with TRBJ1-1; D unresolved. Germline V gene sequence: CDR1 LNHDA, CDR2 SQIVND (reference sequence). Trimming stripped 5 bases from V and 3 bases from J, with 16 bases between. This CDR3 has 15 amino acids. CDR3 loop: CASSRTHAGDTEAFF. CDR3 DNA sequence: TGTGCCAGTAGTCGCACACACGCCGGGGACACTGAAGCTTTCTTT.

This rearrangement joins TRBV27 to TRBJ2-3; 11 bases fit TRBD2. J was trimmed by 2 bases and V by 1 base; bases with no gene match: 5. There are 17 residues in the CDR3. Germline V CDR1 and CDR2: MNHEY, SMNVEV (reference sequence). The CDR3 sequence is CASSLFGSGRDTDTQYF. In DNA form, the CDR3 reads TGTGCCAGCAGTTTATTCGGTAGCGGGAGGGACACAGATACGCAGTATTTT.

This chain connects TRBV6-6 to TRBJ2-3; 8 positions agree with TRBD2. The CDR3 runs to 16 residues. Trimming took 9 bases from V and 2 from J; bases not matched to a gene: 13. Germline CDR1 is MNHNY and CDR2 is SVGAGI (reference sequence). The CDR3 loop reads CASSKGVAGSTDTQYF. As DNA, the CDR3 is TGTGCCAGTTCTAAGGGGGTAGCGGGATCCACAGATACGCAGTATTTT.

This clone was seen a few times. This chain connects TRBV18 to TRBJ1-3; weak D call: TRBD1 (6 bases). Germline assignment: CDR1 KGHSH and CDR2 LQKENI. V was clipped by 4 bases and J by 0 bases, with 22 bases between them. The CDR3 covers 19 residues. The CDR3 loop reads CASSRNAGTRSDSGNTIYF. The CDR3 DNA is TGTGCCAGCTCACGAAACGCCGGGACACGGTCGGACTCTGGAAACACCATATATTTT.

The gene calls are TRBV27 and TRBJ2-3, with D maybe TRBD2 (6 bases). Between the trimmed V and J ends, which lost 4 bases and 1 base, there was a span of 18 bases. Germline CDR1 and CDR2: MNHEY and SMNVEV (reference sequence). The length of the CDR3 is 17 residues. This chain's CDR3 is CASSSRVIPGGTDTQYF. The CDR3, as DNA: TGTGCCAGCAGTTCCCGGGTGATACCGGGGGGCACAGATACGCAGTATTTT.

V gene TRBV2 combines with J gene TRBJ1-5; D is undetermined. With 5 bases removed from V and 4 bases from J, the gap between germline ends came to 9 bases. Germline lookup yields CDR1 SNHLY and CDR2 FYNNEI. The CDR3 contains 13 residues. The CDR3 DNA is TGTGCCAGCAGTTACAGTGAAAATCAGCCCCAGCATTTT. Amino acid sequence: CASSYSENQPQHF.

This CDR3 is CASSQDRQSGIFTF. The CDR3 DNA sequence: TGTGCCAGCAGTCAGGATCGACAATCAGGGATCTTCACCTTC. The V call is TRBV6-6, the J call TRBJ1-2; possibly TRBD1 for D (5 bases). The germline V and J ends were trimmed by 5 bases and 13 bases, with 23 bases remaining between them. Germline V gene lookup returns CDR1 MNHNY and CDR2 SVGAGI (reference sequence). The CDR3 totals 14 residues.

The chain recombines TRBV7-9 with TRBJ2-7; D may be TRBD2 (5 bases). CDR1 SEHNR and CDR2 FQNEAQ come from the germline V gene (reference sequence). V was trimmed by 6 bases and J by 5 bases, leaving 11 bases between them. The length of the CDR3 is 12 residues. The CDR3 is CASSPPGDEQYF. The DNA for the CDR3 is TGTGCCAGCAGTCCGCCCGGGGACGAGCAGTACTTC. Combining the CDR3 with reference TRBV7-9 and TRBJ2-7 gives the whole variable domain DTGVSQNPRHKITKRGQNVTFRCDPISEHNRLYWYRQTLGQGPEFLTYFQNEAQLEKSRLLSDRFSAERPKGSFSTLEIQRTEQGDSAMYLCASSPPGDEQYFGPGTRLTVT.

The count of this clone is one. The V gene is TRBV6-5, the J gene TRBJ1-1; D gene unclear. The CDR3 has 14 amino acids. Trimming left V 2 bases short and J 1 base short, with 8 bases between. Germline CDR1 reads MNHEY; CDR2 reads SVGAGI. The CDR3 DNA reads as TGTGCCAGCAGTTACGGGCACTGGAACACTGAAGCTTTCTTT. This translates into CASSYGHWNTEAFF.

The chain links TRBV28 to TRBJ2-1; TRBD2 matches at 11 bases. The CDR3 runs 15 residues. CDR1 and CDR2 (germline): MDHEN, SYDVKM. After removal of 6 bases from V and 3 bases from J, the junction contained 4 bases not matched to a gene. Here the CDR3 DNA reads TGTGCCAGCAGCTGGACTAGCGGGTACTACAATGAGCAGTTCTTC. Its translation is CASSWTSGYYNEQFF.

The table lists this clone with a count of one. The chain recombines TRBV9 with TRBJ2-5; 9 nucleotides agree with TRBD2. Germline V gene lookup returns CDR1 SGDLS and CDR2 YYNGEE. J lost 1 base, V lost 4 bases, and 8 bases had no gene match. This CDR3 has 16 amino acids. CDR3 coding DNA: TGTGCCAGCAGCCCGACTAGCGGTTTCTCCCAAGAGACCCAGTACTTC. Translating it yields CASSPTSGFSQETQYF.

This clone was counted once. V gene TRBV7-8 combines with J gene TRBJ2-7; 8 nucleotides line up with TRBD1. Trimming took 4 bases from V and 2 from J; bases not matched to a gene: 4. Germline loops: CDR1 SGHVS, CDR2 FQNEAQ. The CDR3 sequence is 14 residues long. The CDR3 here is CASSWTGNPYEQYF. CDR3 nucleotide sequence: TGTGCCAGCAGCTGGACAGGGAATCCCTACGAGCAGTACTTC.

CDR3 nucleotides: TGTGCCAGCAGCTGGGGGCGCTCCGGCTACACCTTC. Its protein product is CASSWGRSGYTF. The rearrangement joins TRBV7-8 to TRBJ1-2; a possible D gene is TRBD1 (6 bases). V was cut by 4 bases and J by 8 bases, with 11 bases left in between. This CDR3 region has 12 residues. In germline, CDR1 is SGHVS, CDR2 FQNEAQ.

The J gene is TRBJ1-2, the V gene TRBV5-1; weak D call: TRBD1 (6 bases). The V gene lost 1 base and the J gene lost 7 bases, with 11 bases spanning the gap. The germline gives CDR1 SGHRS, CDR2 YFSETQ. The CDR3 contains 13 residues. CDR3 DNA: TGCGCCAGCAGCTTGCGGCAGGGGTCTGGCTACACCTTC. It specifies CASSLRQGSGYTF.

This clone was found once. V usage is TRBV9 and J usage is TRBJ1-5; maybe TRBD1 (6 bases). This CDR3 contains 14 residues. Germline V CDR1 and CDR2: SGDLS, YYNGEE. V was shortened by 3 bases and J by 4 bases, with 11 bases between the two germline ends. CDR3 nucleotide sequence: TGTGCCAGCAGCGCCTCAGGGGTGAATCAGCCCCAGCATTTT. It is translated as CASSASGVNQPQHF. The whole variable domain, remainder taken from reference TRBV9 and TRBJ1-5, is DSGVTQTPKHLITATGQRVTLRCSPRSGDLSVYWYQQSLDQGLQFLIQYYNGEERAKGNILERFSAQQFPDLHSELNLSSLELGDSALYFCASSASGVNQPQHFGDGTRLSIL.

This clone has a handful of counts. The CDR3 bases are TGTGCCAGTAGGGAGACTAGCGCCGGCTACGAGCAGTACTTC. The encoded protein is CASRETSAGYEQYF. The chain recombines TRBV19 with TRBJ2-5; TRBD2 agrees at 8 bases. Near its end, the DNA agrees better with TRBJ2-7, so the J call may be wrong. This CDR3 contains 14 residues. CDR1 is LNHDA and CDR2 is SQIVND in the germline V gene (reference sequence).

The V and J genes are TRBV6-6 and TRBJ2-1, with 10 bases aligning to TRBD2. This CDR3 spans 14 amino acids. Trimming removed 5 bases from V and 14 bases from J; junction bases left unmatched: 12. Germline V gives CDR1 MNHNY, CDR2 SVGAGI (reference sequence). The CDR3 reads CASSPLAGDVGKFF. The CDR3 nucleotides read TGTGCCAGCAGTCCTCTAGCGGGAGATGTCGGGAAGTTCTTC.

The chain recombines TRBV30 with TRBJ1-2; TRBD1 is a possible D gene (5 bases). The CDR3 loop spans 11 amino acids. Germline lookup yields CDR1 GTSNPN and CDR2 SVGIG (reference sequence). V gave up 5 bases and J gave up 10 bases, with 14 bases separating them. CDR3 bases: TGTGCCTGGGGGGGGATTGCCGACTACACCTTC. Its translation is CAWGGIADYTF.

The gene calls are TRBV5-4 and TRBJ1-1; 8 bases are a match to TRBD1. Germline CDR1 SGHNT, CDR2 YYREEE (reference sequence). The CDR3 is 15 amino acids. The J segment lost 0 bases and the V segment lost 3 bases, leaving 4 bases of the junction unmatched. The CDR3 sequence: CASSYGTGLNTEAFF. Written as DNA, the CDR3 is TGTGCCAGCAGCTATGGGACAGGATTGAACACTGAAGCTTTCTTT. Together with reference TRBV5-4 and TRBJ1-1, the CDR3 gives the full variable domain: ETGVTQSPTHLIKTRGQQVTLRCSSQSGHNTVSWYQQALGQGPQFIFQYYREEENGRGNFPPRFSGLQFPNYSSELNVNALELDDSALYLCASSYGTGLNTEAFFGQGTRLTVV.

The chain is built from TRBV19 and TRBJ2-7, with 11 nucleotides matching TRBD2. The CDR3 has 15 residues. The V and J ends lost 6 bases and 2 bases, in that order; junction bases with no gene match: 6. Germline assignment: CDR1 LNHDA and CDR2 SQIVND (reference sequence). CDR3 coding DNA: TGTGCCAGTAGGAGTCTAGCGGGGGGAACCTACGAGCAGTACTTC. This encodes CASRSLAGGTYEQYF.

This clone was seen just once. This rearrangement joins TRBV11-2 to TRBJ2-2, with 8 bases lining up with TRBD2. This CDR3 has 16 amino acids. Germline assignment: CDR1 SGHAT and CDR2 FQNNGV. Trimming at V came to 5 bases and at J to 4 bases, leaving 9 bases not matched to a gene. The DNA for the CDR3 is TGTGCCAGCAGCACAGAGGGGCTAGCGGGCACCGGGGAGCTGTTTTTT. As protein: CASSTEGLAGTGELFF.